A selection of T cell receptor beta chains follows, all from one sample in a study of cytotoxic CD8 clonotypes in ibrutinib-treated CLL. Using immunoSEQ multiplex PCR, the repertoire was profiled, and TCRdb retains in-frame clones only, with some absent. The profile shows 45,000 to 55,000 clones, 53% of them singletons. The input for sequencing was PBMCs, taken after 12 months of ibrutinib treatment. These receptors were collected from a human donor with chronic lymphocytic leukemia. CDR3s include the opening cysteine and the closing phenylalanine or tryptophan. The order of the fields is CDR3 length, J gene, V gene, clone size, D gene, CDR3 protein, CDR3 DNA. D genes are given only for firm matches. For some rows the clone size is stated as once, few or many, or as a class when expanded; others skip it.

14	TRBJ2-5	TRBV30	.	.	CAWTGLGVGETQYF	TGTGCCTGGACGGGACTGGGGGTAGGGGAGACCCAGTACTTC
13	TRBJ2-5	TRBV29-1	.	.	CSVERSGAETQYF	TGCAGCGTTGAACGATCAGGGGCAGAGACCCAGTACTTC
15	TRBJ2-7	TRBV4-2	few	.	CASSLSEGQSYEQYF	TGTGCCAGCAGCCTCTCAGAAGGACAGAGCTACGAGCAGTACTTC
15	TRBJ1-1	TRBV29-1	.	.	CSVRGPGAMGTEAFF	TGCAGCGTTCGGGGGCCCGGGGCGATGGGCACTGAAGCTTTCTTT
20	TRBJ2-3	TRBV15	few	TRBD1	CATSRGNTGTGGKGGDTQYF	TGTGCCACCAGCAGAGGCAACACCGGGACAGGGGGCAAGGGTGGAGATACGCAGTATTTT
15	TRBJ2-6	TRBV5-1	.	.	CASTQGPSGANVLTF	TGCGCCAGCACACAGGGCCCCAGCGGGGCCAACGTCCTGACTTTC
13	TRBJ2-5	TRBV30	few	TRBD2	CAWNRLAQETQYF	TGTGCCTGGAACCGACTAGCTCAAGAGACCCAGTACTTC
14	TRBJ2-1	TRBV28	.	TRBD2	CASSLGKVAGEQFF	TGTGCCAGCAGTTTAGGCAAGGTAGCGGGTGAGCAGTTCTTC
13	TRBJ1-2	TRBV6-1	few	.	CASNNRPNNGYTF	TGTGCCAGCAATAATAGACCCAATAACGGCTACACCTTC
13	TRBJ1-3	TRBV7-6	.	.	CASSLMGGNTIYF	TGTGCCAGCAGCTTAATGGGTGGAAACACCATATATTTT